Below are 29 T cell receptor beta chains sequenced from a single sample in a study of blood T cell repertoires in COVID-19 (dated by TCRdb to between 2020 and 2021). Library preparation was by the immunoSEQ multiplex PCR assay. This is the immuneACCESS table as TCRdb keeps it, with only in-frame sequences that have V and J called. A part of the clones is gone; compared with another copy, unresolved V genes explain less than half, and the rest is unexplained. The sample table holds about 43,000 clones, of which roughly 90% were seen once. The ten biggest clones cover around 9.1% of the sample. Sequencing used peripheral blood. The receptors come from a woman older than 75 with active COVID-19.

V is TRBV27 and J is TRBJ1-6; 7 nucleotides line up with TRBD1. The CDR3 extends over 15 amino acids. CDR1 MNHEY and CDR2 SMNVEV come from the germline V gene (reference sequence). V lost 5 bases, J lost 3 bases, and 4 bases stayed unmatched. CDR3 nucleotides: TGTGCCAGCAGTCCCCGGGACAGCTATAATTCACCCCTCCACTTT. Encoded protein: CASSPRDSYNSPLHF.

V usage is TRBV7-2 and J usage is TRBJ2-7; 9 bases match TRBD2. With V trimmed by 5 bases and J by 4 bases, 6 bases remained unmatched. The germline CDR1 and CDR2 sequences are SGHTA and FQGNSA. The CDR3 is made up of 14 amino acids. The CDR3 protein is CASSKPGLAYEQYF. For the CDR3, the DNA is TGTGCCAGCAGCAAGCCGGGACTAGCTTACGAGCAGTACTTC.

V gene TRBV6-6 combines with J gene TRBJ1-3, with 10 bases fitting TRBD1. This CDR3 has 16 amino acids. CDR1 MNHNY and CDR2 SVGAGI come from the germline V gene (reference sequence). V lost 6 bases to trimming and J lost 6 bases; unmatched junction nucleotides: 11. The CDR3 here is CASRTTTGGAENTIYF. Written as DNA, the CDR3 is TGTGCCAGCAGGACCACGACAGGGGGCGCGGAAAACACCATATATTTT.

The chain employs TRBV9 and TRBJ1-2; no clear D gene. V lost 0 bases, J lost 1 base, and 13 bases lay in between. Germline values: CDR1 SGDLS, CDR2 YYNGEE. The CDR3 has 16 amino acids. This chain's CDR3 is CASSVGPVQDNYGYTF. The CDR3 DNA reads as TGTGCCAGCAGCGTAGGGCCGGTGCAGGATAACTATGGCTACACCTTC.

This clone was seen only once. CDR3 residues: CASSLVQSGANVLTF. The CDR3 DNA follows: TGCGCCAGCAGCTTAGTTCAGTCCGGGGCCAACGTCCTGACTTTC. The chain recombines TRBV5-1 with TRBJ2-6, with no clear D. The germline V gene encodes CDR1 SGHRS and CDR2 YFSETQ. Trimming took 2 bases from V and 4 from J, leaving 10 bases between them. The CDR3 runs 15 residues.

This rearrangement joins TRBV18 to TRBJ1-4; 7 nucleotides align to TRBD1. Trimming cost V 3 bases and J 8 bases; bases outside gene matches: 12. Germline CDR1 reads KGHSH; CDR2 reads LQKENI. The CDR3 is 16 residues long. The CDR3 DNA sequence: TGTGCCAGCTCACCGCCCTCAGGGGGATGGGGCGAAAAACTGTTTTTT. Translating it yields CASSPPSGGWGEKLFF.

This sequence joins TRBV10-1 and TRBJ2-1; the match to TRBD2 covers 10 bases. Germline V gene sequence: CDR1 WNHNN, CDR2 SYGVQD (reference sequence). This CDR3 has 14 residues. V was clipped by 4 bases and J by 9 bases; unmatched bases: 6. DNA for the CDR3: TGCGCCAGCAGTGCGAGCGGGGGGGCCGGTGAGCAGTTCTTC. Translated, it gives CASSASGGAGEQFF.

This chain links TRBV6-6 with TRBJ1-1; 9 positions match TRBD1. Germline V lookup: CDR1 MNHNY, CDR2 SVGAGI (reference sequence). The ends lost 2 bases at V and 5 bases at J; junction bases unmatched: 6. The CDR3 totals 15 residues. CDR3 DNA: TGTGCCAGCAGTTACCACCGGACAGGGGAAACTGAAGCTTTCTTT. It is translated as CASSYHRTGETEAFF.

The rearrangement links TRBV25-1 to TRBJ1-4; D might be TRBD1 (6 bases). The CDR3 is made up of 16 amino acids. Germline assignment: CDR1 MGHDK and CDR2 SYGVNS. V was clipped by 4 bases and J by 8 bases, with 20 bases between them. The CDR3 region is CASSVPDSHLREKLFF. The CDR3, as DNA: TGTGCCAGCAGTGTCCCGGACAGCCACTTAAGGGAAAAACTGTTTTTT.

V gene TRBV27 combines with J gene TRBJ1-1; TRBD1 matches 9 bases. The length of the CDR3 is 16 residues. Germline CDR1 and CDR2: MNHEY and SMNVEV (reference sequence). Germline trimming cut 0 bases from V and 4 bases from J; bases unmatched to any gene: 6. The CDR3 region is CASSLSTTGGSTEAFF. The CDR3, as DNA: TGTGCCAGCAGTTTATCCACGACAGGGGGGAGCACTGAAGCTTTCTTT.

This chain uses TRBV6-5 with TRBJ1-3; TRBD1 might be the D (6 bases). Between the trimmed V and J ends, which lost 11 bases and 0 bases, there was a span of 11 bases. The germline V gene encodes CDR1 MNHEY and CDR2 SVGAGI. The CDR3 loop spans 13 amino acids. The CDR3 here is CAGGISSGNTIYF. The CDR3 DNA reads TGTGCCGGGGGCATAAGCTCTGGAAACACCATATATTTT.

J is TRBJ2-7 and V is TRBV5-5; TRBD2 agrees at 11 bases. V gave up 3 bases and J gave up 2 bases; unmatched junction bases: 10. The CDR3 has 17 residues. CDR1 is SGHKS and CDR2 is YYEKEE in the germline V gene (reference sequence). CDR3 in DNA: TGTGCCAGCAGCTGGGGCCCTATTAGCGGGGGGGCCTACGAGCAGTACTTC. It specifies CASSWGPISGGAYEQYF. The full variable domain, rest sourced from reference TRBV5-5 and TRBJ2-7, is DAGVTQSPTHLIKTRGQQVTLRCSPISGHKSVSWYQQVLGQGPQFIFQYYEKEERGRGNFPDRFSARQFPNYSSELNVNALLLGDSALYLCASSWGPISGGAYEQYFGPGTRLTVT.

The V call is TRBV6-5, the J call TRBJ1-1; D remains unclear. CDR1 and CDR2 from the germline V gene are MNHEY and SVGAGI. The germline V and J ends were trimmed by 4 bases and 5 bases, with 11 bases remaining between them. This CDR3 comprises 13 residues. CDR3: CASSLRQETEAFF. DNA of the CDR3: TGTGCCAGCAGTTTACGCCAAGAGACTGAAGCTTTCTTT.

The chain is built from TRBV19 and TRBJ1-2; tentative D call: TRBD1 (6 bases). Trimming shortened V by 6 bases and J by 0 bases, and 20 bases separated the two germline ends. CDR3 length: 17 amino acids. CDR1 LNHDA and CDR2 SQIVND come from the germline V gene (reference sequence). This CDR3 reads CASSSRTDHSANYGYTF. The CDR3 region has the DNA TGTGCCAGTAGCTCTCGGACAGACCACTCAGCTAACTATGGCTACACCTTC. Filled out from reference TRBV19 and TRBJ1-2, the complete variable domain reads DGGITQSPKYLFRKEGQNVTLSCEQNLNHDAMYWYRQDPGQGLRLIYYSQIVNDFQKGDIAEGYSVSREKKESFPLTVTSAQKNPTAFYLCASSSRTDHSANYGYTFGSGTRLTVV.

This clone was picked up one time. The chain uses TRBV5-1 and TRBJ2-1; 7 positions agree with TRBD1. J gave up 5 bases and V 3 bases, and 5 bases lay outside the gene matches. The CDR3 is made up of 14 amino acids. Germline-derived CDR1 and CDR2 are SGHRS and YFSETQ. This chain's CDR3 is CASSWGQPNNEQFF. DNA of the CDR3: TGCGCCAGCAGCTGGGGACAGCCTAACAATGAGCAGTTCTTC. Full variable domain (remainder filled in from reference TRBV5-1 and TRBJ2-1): KAGVTQTPRYLIKTRGQQVTLSCSPISGHRSVSWYQQTPGQGLQFLFEYFSETQRNKGNFPGRFSGRQFSNSRSEMNVSTLELGDSALYLCASSWGQPNNEQFFGPGTRLTVL.

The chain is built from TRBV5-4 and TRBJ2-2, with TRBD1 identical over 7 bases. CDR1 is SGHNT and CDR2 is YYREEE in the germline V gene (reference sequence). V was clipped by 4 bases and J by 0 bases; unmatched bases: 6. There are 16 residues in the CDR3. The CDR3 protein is CASSARGQTNTGELFF. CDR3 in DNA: TGTGCCAGCAGCGCGAGGGGACAGACGAACACCGGGGAGCTGTTTTTT.

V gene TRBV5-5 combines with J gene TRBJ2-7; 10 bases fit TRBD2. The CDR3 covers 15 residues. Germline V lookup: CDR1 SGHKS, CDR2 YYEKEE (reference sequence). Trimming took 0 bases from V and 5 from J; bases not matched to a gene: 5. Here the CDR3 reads CASSLAAGGRNEQYF. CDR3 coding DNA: TGTGCCAGCAGCTTGGCAGCGGGGGGGCGGAACGAGCAGTACTTC. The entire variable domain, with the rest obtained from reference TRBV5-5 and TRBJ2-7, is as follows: DAGVTQSPTHLIKTRGQQVTLRCSPISGHKSVSWYQQVLGQGPQFIFQYYEKEERGRGNFPDRFSARQFPNYSSELNVNALLLGDSALYLCASSLAAGGRNEQYFGPGTRLTVT.

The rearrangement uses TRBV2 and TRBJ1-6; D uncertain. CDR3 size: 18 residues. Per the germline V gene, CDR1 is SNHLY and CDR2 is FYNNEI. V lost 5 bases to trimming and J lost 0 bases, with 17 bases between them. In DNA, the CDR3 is TGTGCCAGCAGTCCCCAGCGGGCCCAAAGCTCCTATAATTCACCCCTCCACTTT. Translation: CASSPQRAQSSYNSPLHF.

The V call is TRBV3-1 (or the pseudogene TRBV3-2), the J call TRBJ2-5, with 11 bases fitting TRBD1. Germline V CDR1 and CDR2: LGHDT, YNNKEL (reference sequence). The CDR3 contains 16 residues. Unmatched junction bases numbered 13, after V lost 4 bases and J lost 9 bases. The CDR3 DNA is TGTGCCAGCAGCCCCACTCCACAGGACAGGGGGCGGGCCCAGTACTTC. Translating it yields CASSPTPQDRGRAQYF.

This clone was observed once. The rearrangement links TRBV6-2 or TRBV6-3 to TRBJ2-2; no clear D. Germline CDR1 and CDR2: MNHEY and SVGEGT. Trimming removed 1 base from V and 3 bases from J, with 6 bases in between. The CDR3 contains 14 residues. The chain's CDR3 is CASSYWRDTGELFF. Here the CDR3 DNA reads TGTGCCAGCAGTTACTGGAGAGACACCGGGGAGCTGTTTTTT.

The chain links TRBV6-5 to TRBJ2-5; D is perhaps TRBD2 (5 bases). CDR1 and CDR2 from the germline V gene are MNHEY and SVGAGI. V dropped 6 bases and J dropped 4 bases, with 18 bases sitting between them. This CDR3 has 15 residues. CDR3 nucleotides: TGTGCCAGCAGCCCCTACGAGCGAAGCGGAGAGACCCAGTACTTC. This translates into CASSPYERSGETQYF.

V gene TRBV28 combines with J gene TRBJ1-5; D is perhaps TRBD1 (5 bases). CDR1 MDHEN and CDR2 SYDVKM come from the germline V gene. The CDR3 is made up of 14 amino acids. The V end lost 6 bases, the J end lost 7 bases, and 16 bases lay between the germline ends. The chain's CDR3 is CASRPQGFNQPQHF. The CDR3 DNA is TGTGCCAGCAGACCTCAGGGTTTCAACCAGCCCCAGCATTTT.

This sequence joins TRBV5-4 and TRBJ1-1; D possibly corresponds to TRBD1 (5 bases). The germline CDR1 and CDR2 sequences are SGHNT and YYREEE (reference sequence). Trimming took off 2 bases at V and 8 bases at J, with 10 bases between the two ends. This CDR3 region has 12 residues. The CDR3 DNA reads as TGTGCCAGCAGCTTCCGGCAGGGCGAAGCTTTCTTT. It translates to CASSFRQGEAFF.

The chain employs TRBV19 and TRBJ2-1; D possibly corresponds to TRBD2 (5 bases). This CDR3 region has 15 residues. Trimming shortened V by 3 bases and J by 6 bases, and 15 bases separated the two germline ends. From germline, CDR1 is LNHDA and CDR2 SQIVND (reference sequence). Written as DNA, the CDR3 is TGTGCCAGTAGTATCCCCGTAGGAGCGGCCAATGAGCAGTTCTTC. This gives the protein CASSIPVGAANEQFF.

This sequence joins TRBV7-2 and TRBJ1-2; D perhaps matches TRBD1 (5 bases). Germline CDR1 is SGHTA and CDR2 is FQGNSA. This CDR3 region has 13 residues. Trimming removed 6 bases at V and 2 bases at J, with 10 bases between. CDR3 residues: CASRLQENYGYTF. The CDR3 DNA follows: TGTGCCAGCAGACTACAGGAGAACTATGGCTACACCTTC.

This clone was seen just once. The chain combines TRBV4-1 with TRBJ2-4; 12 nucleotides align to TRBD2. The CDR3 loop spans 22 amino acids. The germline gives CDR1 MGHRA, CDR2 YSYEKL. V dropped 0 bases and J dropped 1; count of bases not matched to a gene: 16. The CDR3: CASSQDFRRASGGATAKNIQYF. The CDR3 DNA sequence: TGCGCCAGCAGCCAAGATTTCCGGCGTGCTAGCGGGGGGGCAACGGCCAAAAACATTCAGTACTTC.

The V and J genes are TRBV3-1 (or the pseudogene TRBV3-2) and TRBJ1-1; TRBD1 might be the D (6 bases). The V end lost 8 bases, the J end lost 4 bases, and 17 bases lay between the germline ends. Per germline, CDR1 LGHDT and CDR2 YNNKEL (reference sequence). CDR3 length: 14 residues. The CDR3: CASVQGCGGTEAFF. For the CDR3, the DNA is TGTGCCAGCGTACAGGGCTGCGGCGGCACTGAAGCTTTCTTT.

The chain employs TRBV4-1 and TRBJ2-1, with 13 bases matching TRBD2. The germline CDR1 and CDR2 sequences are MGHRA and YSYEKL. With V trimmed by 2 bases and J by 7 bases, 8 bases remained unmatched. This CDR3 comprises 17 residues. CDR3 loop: CASSQQPGTSGENEQFF. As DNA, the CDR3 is TGCGCCAGCAGCCAACAACCTGGGACTAGCGGGGAGAATGAGCAGTTCTTC.

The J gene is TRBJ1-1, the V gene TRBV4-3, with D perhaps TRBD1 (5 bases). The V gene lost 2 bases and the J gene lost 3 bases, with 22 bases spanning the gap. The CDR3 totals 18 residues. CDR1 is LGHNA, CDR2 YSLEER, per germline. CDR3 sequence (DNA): TGCGCCAGCAGCCAAAGTTGGGCCGGTGGACGGGGGGACACTGAAGCTTTCTTT. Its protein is CASSQSWAGGRGDTEAFF.